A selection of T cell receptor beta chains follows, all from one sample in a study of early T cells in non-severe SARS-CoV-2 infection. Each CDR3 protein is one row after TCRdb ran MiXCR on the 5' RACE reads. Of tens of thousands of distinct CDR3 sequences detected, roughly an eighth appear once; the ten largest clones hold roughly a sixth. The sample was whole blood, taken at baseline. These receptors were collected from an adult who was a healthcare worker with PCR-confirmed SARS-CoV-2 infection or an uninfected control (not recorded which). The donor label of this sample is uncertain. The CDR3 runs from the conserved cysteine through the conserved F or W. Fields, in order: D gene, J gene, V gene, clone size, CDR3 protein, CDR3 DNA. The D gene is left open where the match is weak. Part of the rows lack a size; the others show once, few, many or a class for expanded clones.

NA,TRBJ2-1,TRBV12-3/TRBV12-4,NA,CASGYSEQFF,TGTGCCAGCGGATATTCTGAGCAGTTCTTC
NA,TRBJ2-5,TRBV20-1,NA,CSAGDRAETTQETQYF,TGCAGTGCTGGCGATAGGGCGGAAACCACCCAAGAGACCCAGTACTTC
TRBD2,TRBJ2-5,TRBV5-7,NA,CASSAGLAGGCRETQYF,TGTGCCAGCAGCGCCGGACTAGCGGGAGGGTGCCGAGAGACCCAGTACTTC
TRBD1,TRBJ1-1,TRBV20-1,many,CSAREDRGHTEAFF,TGCAGTGCTAGAGAGGACAGGGGGCACACTGAAGCTTTCTTT
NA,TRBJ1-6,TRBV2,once,CASRLLGGPGTPLHF,TGTGCCAGCCGATTACTGGGAGGGCCGGGGACACCCCTCCACTTT
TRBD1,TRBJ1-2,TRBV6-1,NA,CASSADRVGYGYTF,TGTGCCAGCAGTGCGGACAGGGTAGGCTATGGCTACACCTTC
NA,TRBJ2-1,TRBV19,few,CASSISLALPNEQFF,TGTGCCAGTAGTATAAGTCTAGCGCTCCCCAATGAGCAGTTCTTC
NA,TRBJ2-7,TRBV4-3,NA,CASSQAPGSSEQYF,TGCGCCAGCAGCCAAGCCCCAGGGAGTTCCGAGCAGTACTTC
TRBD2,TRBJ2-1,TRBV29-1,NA,CSVRDYSYNEQFF,TGCAGCGTCCGGGACTATTCCTACAATGAGCAGTTCTTC
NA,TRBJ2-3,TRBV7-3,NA,CASSLGGTTNTQYF,TGTGCCAGCAGCTTGGGGGGAACGACGAATACGCAGTATTTT
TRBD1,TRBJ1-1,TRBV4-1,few,CASSLRTGLGTEAFF,TGCGCCAGCAGCCTACGGACAGGGCTTGGAACTGAAGCTTTCTTT
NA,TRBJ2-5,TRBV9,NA,CASSVIRGAQETQYF,TGTGCCAGCAGCGTAATCAGGGGGGCCCAAGAGACCCAGTACTTC
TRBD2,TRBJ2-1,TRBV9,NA,CASSSRTSGRADKRNEQFF,TGTGCCAGCAGCTCCCGGACTAGCGGGAGGGCCGATAAGAGGAATGAGCAGTTCTTC
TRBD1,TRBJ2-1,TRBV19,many,CASSIDLSGQGWNEQFF,TGTGCCAGTAGTATAGATCTATCCGGACAGGGGTGGAATGAGCAGTTCTTC
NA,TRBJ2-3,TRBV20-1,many,CSARSPRSGSTDTQYF,TGCAGTGCTAGATCCCCCCGGAGCGGTAGCACAGATACGCAGTATTTT
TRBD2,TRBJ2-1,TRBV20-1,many,CSASPPGGPTPNEQFF,TGCAGTGCTAGCCCTCCGGGAGGGCCTACCCCCAATGAGCAGTTCTTC
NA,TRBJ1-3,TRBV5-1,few,CASSLEGSPGNTIYF,TGCGCCAGCAGCTTGGAAGGGAGCCCTGGAAACACCATATATTTT
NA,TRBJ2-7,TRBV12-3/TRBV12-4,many,CASSPIGGHRGQYF,TGTGCCAGCAGCCCAATCGGTGGCCACCGAGGGCAGTACTTC
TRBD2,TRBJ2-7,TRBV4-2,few,CASSSTSGDEQYF,TGTGCCAGCAGCTCGACTAGCGGGGACGAGCAGTACTTC
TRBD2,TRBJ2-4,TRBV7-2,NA,CASSLGLAGGSTSYLAKNIQYF,TGTGCCAGCAGCTTAGGGCTAGCGGGGGGTTCTACCTCCTATCTAGCCAAAAACATTCAGTACTTC
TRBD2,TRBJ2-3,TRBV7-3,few,CASSPRTSGVIWSCTDTQYF,TGTGCCAGCAGCCCAAGGACTAGCGGGGTCATCTGGTCATGCACAGATACGCAGTATTTT
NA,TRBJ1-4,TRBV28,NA,CASSLEWGAEPTNEKLFF,TGTGCCAGCAGTTTAGAGTGGGGGGCGGAACCAACTAATGAAAAACTGTTTTTT
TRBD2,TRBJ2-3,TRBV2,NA,CATPSGRAGEDTQYF,TGTGCCACTCCGAGCGGGAGGGCCGGTGAAGATACGCAGTATTTT
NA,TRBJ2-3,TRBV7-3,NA,CASSLFGGGGTDTQYF,TGTGCCAGCAGCCTGTTCGGGGGCGGTGGCACAGATACGCAGTATTTT
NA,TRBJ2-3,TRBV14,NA,CASSQDLRDTQYF,TGTGCCAGCAGCCAAGATCTAAGGGATACGCAGTATTTT
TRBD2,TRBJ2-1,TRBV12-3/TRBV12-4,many,CASSLLAGDSYNEQFF,TGTGCCAGCAGTTTACTAGCGGGAGATTCCTACAATGAGCAGTTCTTC
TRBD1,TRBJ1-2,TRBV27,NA,CASSLGTGGGYTF,TGTGCCAGCAGTTTAGGGACAGGTGGAGGCTACACCTTC
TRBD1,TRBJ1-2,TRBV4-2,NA,CASSQDWGQGARGYTF,TGTGCCAGCAGCCAAGATTGGGGACAGGGGGCGCGGGGCTACACCTTC
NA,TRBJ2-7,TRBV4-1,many,CANKTTNYEQYF,TGCGCCAACAAAACGACAAACTACGAGCAGTACTTC
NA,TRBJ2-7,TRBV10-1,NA,CASPVTWRTDSYEQYF,TGCGCCAGCCCGGTTACTTGGAGGACGGATTCCTACGAGCAGTACTTC
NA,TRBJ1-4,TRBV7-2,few,CASSFDRQAEKLFF,TGTGCCAGCAGCTTCGATCGACAGGCGGAGAAACTGTTTTTT
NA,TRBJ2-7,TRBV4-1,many,CASSPAGQDEQYF,TGCGCCAGCAGCCCTGCCGGGCAGGACGAGCAGTACTTC
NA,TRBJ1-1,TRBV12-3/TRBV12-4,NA,CASSSEISSTEAFF,TGTGCCAGCAGTTCGGAGATATCGAGCACTGAAGCTTTCTTT
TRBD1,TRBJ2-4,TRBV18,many,CASSRDRPGQSLNIQYF,TGTGCCAGCTCACGGGACCGACCGGGACAGAGTTTAAACATTCAGTACTTC
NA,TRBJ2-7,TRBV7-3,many,CASSLGLAYSYEQYF,TGTGCCAGCAGCCTGGGACTGGCCTATTCCTACGAGCAGTACTTC
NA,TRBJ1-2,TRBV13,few,CASSFFAADGGSYGYTF,TGTGCCAGCAGCTTTTTTGCCGCGGACGGAGGGTCTTATGGCTACACCTTC
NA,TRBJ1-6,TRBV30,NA,CAWSFSVGPLHF,TGTGCCTGGAGTTTCAGTGTAGGACCCCTCCACTTT
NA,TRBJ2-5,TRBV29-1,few,CSVKRGGLETQYF,TGCAGCGTCAAAAGGGGGGGGCTAGAGACCCAGTACTTC
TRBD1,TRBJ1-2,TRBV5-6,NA,CASSSVGQGHYGYTF,TGTGCCAGCAGCTCTGTAGGACAGGGCCACTATGGCTACACCTTC
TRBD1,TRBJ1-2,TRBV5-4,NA,CASSPQGAGLGGYTF,TGTGCCAGCAGCCCGCAGGGGGCAGGTTTGGGTGGCTACACCTTC
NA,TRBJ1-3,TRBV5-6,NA,CASSYRTVGNTIYF,TGTGCCAGCAGCTACCGGACAGTTGGAAACACCATATATTTT
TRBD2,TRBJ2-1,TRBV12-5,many,CASGLTSGLYNEQFF,TGTGCTAGTGGTTTGACTAGCGGACTTTACAATGAGCAGTTCTTC
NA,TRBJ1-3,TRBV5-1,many,CASSTGTDDSGNTIYF,TGCGCCAGCAGCACAGGGACGGATGACTCTGGAAACACCATATATTTT
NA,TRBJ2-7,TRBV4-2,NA,CASSQGTGTGYEQNF,TGTGCCAGCAGCCAAGGTACGGGGACGGGCTACGAGCAGAACTTC
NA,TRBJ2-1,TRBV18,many,CASSPPGPTAQFF,TGTGCCAGCTCACCACCAGGTCCAACAGCTCAGTTCTTC
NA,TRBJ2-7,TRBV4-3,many,CASSQDQFGPRNEQYF,TGCGCCAGCAGCCAAGATCAATTCGGACCCAGAAACGAGCAGTACTTC
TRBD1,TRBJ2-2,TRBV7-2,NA,CASSFYRGGELFF,TGTGCCAGCAGCTTCTACAGGGGCGGGGAGCTGTTTTTT
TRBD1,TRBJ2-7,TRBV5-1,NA,CASSEMGQGGEQYF,TGCGCCAGCAGCGAGATGGGACAGGGAGGCGAGCAGTACTTC
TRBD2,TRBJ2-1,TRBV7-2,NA,CASSLVPLAEEVNEQFF,TGTGCCAGCAGTTTGGTCCCACTAGCGGAGGAAGTCAATGAGCAGTTCTTC
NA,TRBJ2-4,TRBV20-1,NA,CSAPQAGAKNIQYF,TGCAGTGCTCCCCAGGCGGGGGCCAAAAACATTCAGTACTTC
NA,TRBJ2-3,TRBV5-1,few,CASSLAGPGGPDTQYF,TGCGCCAGCAGCTTGGCCGGCCCTGGGGGCCCAGATACGCAGTATTTT
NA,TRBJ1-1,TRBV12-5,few,CASGSDSFTEAFF,TGTGCTAGTGGTTCCGACAGCTTCACTGAAGCTTTCTTT
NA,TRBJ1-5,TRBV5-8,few,CASSFTATGPQHF,TGTGCCAGCAGCTTTACGGCTACCGGGCCCCAGCATTTT
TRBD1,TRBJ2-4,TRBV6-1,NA,CASRGRQGTAKNIQYF,TGTGCCAGCAGGGGAAGACAGGGGACGGCCAAAAACATTCAGTACTTC
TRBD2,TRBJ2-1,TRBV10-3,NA,CAIMPSGQDEQFF,TGTGCCATCATGCCTAGCGGGCAGGATGAGCAGTTCTTC
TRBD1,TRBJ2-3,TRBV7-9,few,CASSLGQGESTDTQYF,TGTGCCAGCAGCTTAGGGCAGGGGGAGAGCACAGATACGCAGTATTTT
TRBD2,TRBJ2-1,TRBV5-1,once,CASSSALAGGPYYNEQFF,TGCGCCAGCAGCTCCGCCCTAGCGGGAGGGCCCTACTACAATGAGCAGTTCTTC
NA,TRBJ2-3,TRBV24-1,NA,CATSVTGADTQYF,TGTGCCACCAGTGTGACGGGGGCAGATACGCAGTATTTT
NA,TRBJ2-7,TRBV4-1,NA,CASSLRTGDEQYF,TGCGCCAGCAGCCTTAGAACCGGGGACGAGCAGTACTTC
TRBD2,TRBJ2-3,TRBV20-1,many,CSANLVVAGDTQYF,TGCAGTGCTAACCTGGTAGTAGCGGGAGATACGCAGTATTTT